Below, one T cell receptor beta chain is given with its context. The source material, RNA transcripts, was used to amplify TCR beta CDR3 regions. Researchers ran a first-round RT-PCR on the TCR CDR3 using the HTBI primer set. TCRdb passed the multiplex PCR reads through MiXCR, listing each CDR3 protein once. Here the sample spans a few hundred thousand distinct CDR3 sequences, 11% to 15% being singletons. This sample stems from a study of T cells in Graves' hyperthyroidism and ophthalmopathy. The CDR3 length is 19 residues. Germline CDR1 reads WSHSY; CDR2 reads SAAADI. Losses at the gene ends were 3 bases for V and 4 bases for J; bases not matched to a gene: 17.

The receptor was isolated from a woman aged 40 to 49 with Graves' hyperthyroidism. This chain joins TRBV10-2 and TRBJ1-2; 10 bases match TRBD1. The specimen was blood. CDR3 amino acids: CASSETGDRGKLRGYGYTF. CDR3 bases: TGCGCCAGCAGTGAAACCGGGGACAGGGGAAAATTAAGAGGCTATGGCTACACCTTC.